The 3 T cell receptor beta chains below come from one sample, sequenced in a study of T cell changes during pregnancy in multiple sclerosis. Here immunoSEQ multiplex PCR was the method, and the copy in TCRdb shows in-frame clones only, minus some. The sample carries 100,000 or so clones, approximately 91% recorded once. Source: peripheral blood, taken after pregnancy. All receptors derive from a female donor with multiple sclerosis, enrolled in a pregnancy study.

CDR3 residues: CASSLGQATDTQYF. In DNA, the CDR3 is TGTGCCAGCAGCTTAGGACAGGCCACAGATACGCAGTATTTT. The rearrangement uses TRBV6-5 and TRBJ2-3; TRBD1 agrees at 7 bases. The germline V gene has CDR1 MNHEY and CDR2 SVGAGI. The CDR3 sequence is 14 residues long. The V and J ends lost 6 bases and 2 bases, in that order; junction bases with no gene match: 5.

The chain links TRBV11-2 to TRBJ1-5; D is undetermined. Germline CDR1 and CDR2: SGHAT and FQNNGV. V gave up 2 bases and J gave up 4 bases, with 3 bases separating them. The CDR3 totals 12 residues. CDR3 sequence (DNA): TGTGCCAGCAGCTTAACTAATCAGCCCCAGCATTTT. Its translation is CASSLTNQPQHF.

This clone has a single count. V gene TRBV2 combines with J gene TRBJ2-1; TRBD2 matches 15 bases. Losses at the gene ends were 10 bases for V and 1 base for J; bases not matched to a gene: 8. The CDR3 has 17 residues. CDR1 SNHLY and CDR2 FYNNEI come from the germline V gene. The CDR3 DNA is TGTGCCACGAGCGGACTAGCGGGGGGGCGTTCCTACAATGAGCAGTTCTTC. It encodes CATSGLAGGRSYNEQFF.